This paragraph reports one TCR beta chain. V shed 5 bases and J 9 bases; nucleotides not matched to a gene: 6. Germline-derived CDR1 and CDR2 are MNHEY and SVGAGI. The CDR3 is 12 amino acids. Profiling relied on immunoSEQ multiplex PCR, and the TCRdb table lists in-frame clones only, not all of them. The sample includes over 150,000 clones, approximately 93% seen only once; the top ten take around 5.4%. This specimen belongs to a study of control samples from healthy donors and cancer patients. Sequencing used blood. This sequence was found in a man aged 35 to 55 in good health. The J gene is TRBJ1-1, the V gene TRBV6-5; 7 positions match TRBD1. CDR3 nucleotide sequence: TGTGCCAGCAGTCCAGGGGGGGAAAAAGCTTTCTTT. Translating it yields CASSPGGEKAFF.